This TCR beta chain was documented in a study of shared clonotypes between healthy human individuals (dated by TCRdb to the early 2020s). Turning to the overall study: The cohort included three men and two women between 18 and 49 years of age. Per donor, three plates each were used for CD4 naive and CD4 memory, two for CD8 naive, and one for CD8 memory. The study deeply sequenced blood TCR repertoires of 5 or 6 healthy adults to estimate repertoire size and the extent of clonotype sharing between individuals. To increase sequencing depth and limit assay-specific biases, different laboratories used diverse techniques to prepare libraries and sequence TCR repertoires. Per donor, leukapheresis produced somewhere between about 0.94 and 9 billion PBMCs.

To note about this clone: The clone's antigen remains unknown. Base quality data are lacking; no much larger clone is found one base away.

Measured from the cysteine to the phenylalanine, the CDR3 is 15 residues long. Of the read, only the CDR3 DNA is kept; its 45 bases are in frame from base 1. V is reduced by 3 bases and J by 6 bases, leaving a spacing of 16 bases between them. The germline V gene yields SGDLS for CDR1 and YYNGEE for CDR2. Study-wide findings and limitations: Higher generation probabilities were observed for clonotypes shared by all four sorted-subset donors than for non-shared clonotypes. Naive subsets generally had larger estimated clonotype richness than memory subsets. Sharing across a few donors was observed for about 5% of naive CD4, less than 4% of naive CD8, about 2.3% of memory CD4, and roughly 0.4% of memory CD8 clonotypes. Pairwise subsampling indicated that sequencing depth was expected to affect the degree of clonotype sharing among donors. Sampling was restricted to blood, and TCR repertoires in tissues likely differ from the TCR repertoires found in blood. The small number of donors limited the genetic and exposure-history diversity represented. Rarefaction of sorted-subset datasets indicated incomplete sequencing despite the large sequencing depth.

Using the deep immunoSEQ assay, multiplex PCR amplified TCR CDR3 regions from genomic DNA. Extracted genomic DNA from each cell subset was spread evenly across all wells of several immunoSEQ 96-well plates, with each plate serving as a replicate. Each replicate PCR for sorted subsets received around 0.2 ug genomic DNA, equal to about 30,000 T cell genomes. Purified libraries were quantified with a Qubit 3.0 fluorometer, sized on a Bioanalyzer 2100, and re-quantified with the KAPA Library Quantification kit. Each immunoSEQ 96-well plate was sequenced on its own single-read 150-cycle Illumina NextSeq 550 flow cell. The published analysis was carried out like this. The immunoSEQ output contained only junctional sequences without quality scores, so filtering could not match that applied to full-length reads. To assign V/J genes and CDR3, sequences were annotated using PyIR, a Python wrapper for IgBLAST v1.9, with IMGT germline references. Any read was removed if the V/J assignment was weak (E-value above 1e-6), the CDR3 was missing, or the read contained stop codons, out-of-frame junctions, or ambiguous translated residues. A V3J clonotype was defined by an identical inferred V gene, J gene, and CDR3 amino acid sequence. Percentage overlap between repertoires was computed as shared unique clonotypes divided by the size of the smaller repertoire. Repertoire richness was assessed with RTK rarefaction, the Chao1 estimator, and Recon v2.1 estimates of unobserved clonotypes. Generation probabilities were computed with OLGA for all TCRbeta clonotypes obtained by the gDNA method from several donors. TCRdb provides this immuneACCESS table in a form limited to in-frame rearrangements. Some clones are lacking; in checked studies, under half of them reflect an unresolved V gene, and why the rest are absent is not known. That table supplies the V and J calls and clone size; D and trimming were determined from the DNA. This sample comprises about 2.5 million clones, less than 95% of them detected only once. The top ten clonotypes cover approximately 0.4% of the sample.

Donors were healthy HIV-negative adults with no recently reported acute infections or vaccinations. Every donor was a Caucasian adult residing in Nashville, Tennessee, USA. CD4+ T cells were enriched by magnetic negative selection, after which naive cells were positively selected on CD45RA and the negative fraction was taken as the memory subset. Blood was collected by leukapheresis, and PBMCs were isolated by Ficoll-Histopaque density gradient centrifugation and then cryopreserved in liquid nitrogen vapor phase. Analytical flow cytometry was used to check the purity and quantity of every magnetically sorted T cell population. Genomic DNA was isolated from each sorted fraction and quantified by UV absorbance on a Nanodrop 2000c.

This TCR was sampled from a man younger than 30 in good health. Some clones in this sample may be carry-over from other donors' samples. The source material was naive CD4+ T cells from PBMCs. Sample cell subset or site, as interpreted from the label and publication: CD45RA+ positively selected. Recombination joined TRBV9 with TRBJ1-5; TRBD1 is a possible D gene, resting on 6 matching bases. The encoded CDR3 is CASSANGGFAQPQHF. The nucleotides are TGTGCCAGCAGCGCTAATGGGGGCTTTGCTCAGCCCCAGCATTTT.